These 26 T cell receptor beta chains originate from one sample sequenced in a study of T-cell reconstitution after alpha-beta-depleted transplantation in children. The library targeted TCRbeta and was prepared with unique molecular identifiers. MiXCR, applied by TCRdb to the PCR reads, yields one record per CDR3 protein. The sample yields about 540,000 distinct CDR3 sequences, about 16% seen once. The source material was PBMCs from the stem cell graft donor, sampled from the stem cell graft. The source of these receptors is a human donor who donated a stem cell graft to a child with acute lymphoblastic leukemia.

This clonotype came up a few times. The chain combines TRBV20-1 with TRBJ2-4; 7 bases fit TRBD2. Per germline, CDR1 DFQATT and CDR2 SNEGSKA (reference sequence). Trimming removed 0 bases from V and 3 bases from J; junction bases left unmatched: 8. This CDR3 is 16 amino acids long. The CDR3 DNA is TGCAGTGCTAGAGATTTAAAGCGGGAAGGCAAAAACATTCAGTACTTC. Protein sequence: CSARDLKREGKNIQYF.

The chain combines TRBV18 with TRBJ2-1, with 11 nucleotides matching TRBD2. J lost 7 bases, V lost 3 bases, and 8 bases had no gene match. CDR3 length: 16 residues. Germline V CDR1 and CDR2: KGHSH, LQKENI. CDR3 in amino acids: CASSPRTSGRTNEQFF. Written as DNA, the CDR3 is TGTGCCAGCTCACCTAGGACTAGCGGGCGTACTAATGAGCAGTTCTTC.

The rearrangement joins TRBV15 to TRBJ1-1; 9 nucleotides agree with TRBD1. V lost 0 bases, J lost 2 bases, and 16 bases stayed unmatched. There are 20 residues in the CDR3. Per the germline V gene, CDR1 is LNHNV and CDR2 is YYDKDF (reference sequence). CDR3 bases: TGTGCCACCAGCAGAGATGGGGACGAGGAGCGACAGGGGGTAAACACTGAAGCTTTCTTT. It specifies CATSRDGDEERQGVNTEAFF.

At least ten counts were recorded for this clonotype. The chain recombines TRBV4-1 with TRBJ2-7; the D is unclear. Trimming removed 2 bases from V and 2 bases from J, with 7 bases in between. CDR3 length equals 13 residues. Germline V CDR1 and CDR2: MGHRA, YSYEKL. As DNA, the CDR3 is TGCGCCAGCAGCCAAACAGCCGCCTACGAGCAGTACTTC. Translating it yields CASSQTAAYEQYF.

The DNA of the CDR3 is TGCGCCAGCAGCCCCCGGGACAGTCTTTACGAGCAGTACTTC. It codes for CASSPRDSLYEQYF. V usage is TRBV5-1 and J usage is TRBJ2-7; 7 bases fit TRBD1. CDR3 length: 14 residues. Trimming cost V 4 bases and J 4 bases; bases outside gene matches: 8. CDR1 is SGHRS and CDR2 is YFSETQ in the germline V gene.

The chain is built from TRBV7-8 and TRBJ2-7; D possibly corresponds to TRBD2 (5 bases). Trimming took off 1 base at V and 6 bases at J, with 19 bases between the two ends. From germline, CDR1 is SGHVS and CDR2 FQNEAQ. The CDR3 extends over 16 amino acids. The CDR3 sequence is CASSLGIGLESFEQYF. The CDR3 DNA reads as TGTGCCAGCAGCTTAGGGATCGGACTGGAGAGCTTCGAGCAGTACTTC.

In its sample, this clonotype was seen a few times. This chain connects TRBV19 to TRBJ2-3, with D uncertain. The V end was cut by 3 bases, the J end by 4 bases, with 11 bases between. CDR3 length: 14 residues. Per the germline V gene, CDR1 is LNHDA and CDR2 is SQIVND (reference sequence). In DNA, the CDR3 is TGTGCCAGTAGTATGTTTAGTCGGGCAGATACGCAGTATTTT. It yields the protein CASSMFSRADTQYF. Looking up the rest from reference TRBV19 and TRBJ2-3 gives the full variable domain: DGGITQSPKYLFRKEGQNVTLSCEQNLNHDAMYWYRQDPGQGLRLIYYSQIVNDFQKGDIAEGYSVSREKKESFPLTVTSAQKNPTAFYLCASSMFSRADTQYFGPGTRLTVL.

The V call is TRBV5-1, the J call TRBJ2-6; 8 nucleotides align to TRBD2. Trimming removed 0 bases from V and 0 bases from J; junction bases left unmatched: 8. Per germline, CDR1 SGHRS and CDR2 YFSETQ. This CDR3 spans 19 amino acids. The CDR3 bases are TGCGCCAGCAGCTTGGACCCTAGCGGGTTACCCTCTGGGGCCAACGTCCTGACTTTC. Translating gives CASSLDPSGLPSGANVLTF.

This clonotype was counted between two and nine times. This chain links TRBV29-1 with TRBJ2-7, with no clear D. Germline V gene data show CDR1 as SQVTM and CDR2 as ANQGSEA. The V end lost 4 bases, the J end lost 5 bases, and 15 bases lay between the germline ends. The CDR3 spans 13 residues. For the CDR3, the DNA is TGCAGCGTTGGGTTTAGGACGGTGGACGAGCAGTACTTC. Protein: CSVGFRTVDEQYF.

Turning to this clonotype: Being one base from a much bigger clone, this may be a read error. The chain carries TRBV20-1 and TRBJ2-7, with D tentatively TRBD2 (6 bases). Trimming took off 1 base at V and 6 bases at J, with 19 bases between the two ends. Germline values: CDR1 DFQATT, CDR2 SNEGSKA (reference sequence). This CDR3 has 15 residues. DNA for the CDR3: TGCAGTGCTAGAGTCCGCTTGTCGCGGGGATCCGAGCAGTACTTC. Protein product: CSARVRLSRGSEQYF.

The J gene is TRBJ2-2, the V gene TRBV21-1; the tabulated D call, TRBD1, remains unverified against the DNA. TRBV21-1 is termed a pseudogene. The CDR3 sequence is 19 residues long. CDR3: CASSNPTGTGEVETGELFF. DNA of the CDR3: TGTGCCAGCAGCAATCCCACCGGGACAGGGGAGGTCGAAACCGGGGAGCTGTTTTTT.

This clonotype was observed a handful of times. This chain connects TRBV30 to TRBJ2-7, with D unresolved. Trimming removed 3 bases from V and 2 bases from J, with 5 bases in between. The CDR3 totals 11 residues. Germline V lookup: CDR1 GTSNPN, CDR2 SVGIG (reference sequence). The CDR3 DNA follows: TGTGCCTGGAGCCATGCCTACGAGCAGTACTTC. Its protein is CAWSHAYEQYF.

This clonotype has a handful of counts. V usage is TRBV7-8 and J usage is TRBJ2-5; 9 positions agree with TRBD2. Losses at the gene ends were 5 bases for V and 7 bases for J; bases not matched to a gene: 14. CDR1 and CDR2 from the germline V gene are SGHVS and FQNEAQ. This CDR3 region has 16 residues. In nucleotides, the CDR3 is TGTGCCAGCAGCAGTGCCGGGACTAGCTGGTCGGGGACCCAGTACTTC. It codes for CASSSAGTSWSGTQYF.

This clonotype has a handful of counts. The V gene is TRBV12-3 or TRBV12-4, the J gene TRBJ1-5, with a weak D call TRBD1 (6 bases). This CDR3 has 15 residues. Trimming shortened V by 6 bases and J by 4 bases, and 16 bases separated the two germline ends. The CDR3 coding sequence is TGTGCCAGCAGCCCCACAGGGCGCGGGAATCAGCCCCAGCATTTT. It specifies CASSPTGRGNQPQHF.

This clonotype was seen more than once but under ten times. V and J are TRBV14 and TRBJ1-1; no firm D call. This CDR3 has 13 amino acids. V was pared by 4 bases and J by 5 bases, with 11 bases between. CDR1 and CDR2 (germline): SGHDN, FVKESK. The CDR3 loop is CASSRRLQTEAFF. The CDR3 DNA follows: TGTGCCAGCAGCCGCCGACTGCAAACTGAAGCTTTCTTT. The complete variable domain, with remaining parts taken from reference TRBV14 and TRBJ1-1, reads EAGVTQFPSHSVIEKGQTVTLRCDPISGHDNLYWYRRVMGKEIKFLLHFVKESKQDESGMPNNRFLAERTGGTYSTLKVQPAELEDSGVYFCASSRRLQTEAFFGQGTRLTVV.

This rearrangement joins TRBV19 to TRBJ1-1; 8 nucleotides align to TRBD1. V lost 5 bases and J lost 4; bases outside the gene matches: 6. CDR3 size: 14 residues. Germline values: CDR1 LNHDA, CDR2 SQIVND (reference sequence). CDR3 nucleotide sequence: TGTGCCAGTAGTCCGAGGACAGGGTTCACTGAAGCTTTCTTT. Translation: CASSPRTGFTEAFF.

This clonotype has a handful of counts. J is TRBJ2-3 and V is TRBV5-1, with TRBD1 matching 7 bases. The V gene end was trimmed by 4 bases and the J gene end by 1 base; junction bases not matched to a gene: 0. Germline CDR1 reads SGHRS; CDR2 reads YFSETQ. The CDR3 spans 13 residues. CDR3 protein: CASSGQGTDTQYF. CDR3 nucleotides: TGCGCCAGCAGCGGACAGGGCACAGATACGCAGTATTTT.

This clonotype was seen a handful of times. The chain is built from TRBV12-3 or TRBV12-4 and TRBJ2-1, with TRBD1 as a possible D gene (5 bases). V was cut by 6 bases and J by 8 bases, with 17 bases left in between. This CDR3 is 14 amino acids long. This CDR3 is CASSTQAPVDEQFF. CDR3 nucleotide sequence: TGTGCCAGCAGCACACAGGCCCCAGTGGATGAGCAGTTCTTC.

The chain combines TRBV7-9 with TRBJ2-1, with D possibly TRBD2 on 7 matching bases. Germline-derived CDR1 and CDR2 are SEHNR and FQNEAQ (reference sequence). V was trimmed by 0 bases and J by 4 bases, leaving 13 bases between them. The CDR3 covers 16 residues. CDR3 nucleotides: TGTGCCAGCAGCTTAGCGGGGGGGCTCTTATACAATGAGCAGTTCTTC. This gives the protein CASSLAGGLLYNEQFF.

The chain is built from TRBV6-5 and TRBJ2-7; no clear D gene. The CDR3 is 15 amino acids. V lost 4 bases and J 3 bases, leaving 16 bases between the germline ends. Per the germline V gene, CDR1 is MNHEY and CDR2 is SVGAGI. CDR3 amino acids: CASSSDGGSNYEQYF. DNA of the CDR3: TGTGCCAGCAGTTCGGACGGCGGATCGAACTACGAGCAGTACTTC.

V usage is TRBV7-9 and J usage is TRBJ2-1, with D perhaps being TRBD1 or TRBD2 (6 bases each). This CDR3 has 17 amino acids. Trimming removed 5 bases at V and 5 bases at J, with 22 bases between. The V gene's germline CDR1 is SEHNR and CDR2 FQNEAQ (reference sequence). This chain's CDR3 is CASSGGTRTIQNNEQFF. The CDR3 DNA follows: TGTGCCAGCAGCGGCGGGACAAGGACTATTCAGAACAATGAGCAGTTCTTC.

The rearrangement uses TRBV13 and TRBJ2-7; 8 bases match TRBD1. Germline V lookup: CDR1 PRHDT, CDR2 FYEKMQ (reference sequence). The CDR3 covers 13 residues. Trimming cost V 5 bases and J 5 bases; bases outside gene matches: 5. Written as DNA, the CDR3 is TGTGCCAGCAGCCGCAGGGGGCGCGACGAGCAGTACTTC. As protein: CASSRRGRDEQYF.

The chain joins TRBV20-1 to TRBJ2-1; D gene ambiguous. V was clipped by 6 bases and J by 1 base, with 16 bases between them. CDR1 DFQATT and CDR2 SNEGSKA come from the germline V gene (reference sequence). The CDR3 length is 15 residues. CDR3 sequence (DNA): TGCAGTGCACCCGACCCCGTAGCATCCTACAATGAGCAGTTCTTC. Translation gives CSAPDPVASYNEQFF.

The CDR3 region is CASGRDRGANQPQHF. As DNA, the CDR3 is TGTGCCAGCGGCCGGGACAGGGGTGCGAATCAGCCCCAGCATTTT. The V call is TRBV6-5, the J call TRBJ1-5; 10 positions match TRBD1. CDR3 length: 15 residues. CDR1 and CDR2 (germline): MNHEY, SVGAGI. Trimming cost V 8 bases and J 4 bases; bases outside gene matches: 8.

This clonotype was counted only a few times. This chain uses TRBV10-3 with TRBJ1-1, with 7 bases identical to TRBD1. Germline V CDR1 and CDR2: ENHRY, SYGVKD. The length of the CDR3 is 13 residues. J gave up 6 bases and V 7 bases, and 8 bases lay outside the gene matches. The DNA of the CDR3 is TGTGCCATCAAATCAGGGACAGCCCCTGAAGCTTTCTTT. This encodes CAIKSGTAPEAFF.

This clonotype was detected only a few times. The chain links TRBV11-1 to TRBJ2-7; D not resolved. The V end was cut by 2 bases, the J end by 5 bases, with 4 bases between. The CDR3 totals 11 residues. CDR1 is SGHAT, CDR2 FQDESV, per germline (reference sequence). The CDR3 loop is CASSLTDEQYF. The CDR3 DNA reads as TGTGCCAGCAGCTTAACTGACGAGCAGTACTTC.